This T cell receptor beta chain emerged from a study of blood T cell repertoires in COVID-19. Study information: COVID-19 samples from acute and convalescent phases originated in the United States, Italy and Spain. T cells, B-cell-depleted T cells, or PBMCs provided the cDNA or gDNA that served as material.

The CDR3 is 20 residues long. V lost 4 bases to trimming and J lost 0 bases; unmatched junction nucleotides: 15. The germline gives CDR1 SGHVS, CDR2 FNYEAQ. In the original analysis: Reference gene primer amplification yielded estimated nucleated cell counts. Here immunoSEQ multiplex PCR was the method, and the copy in TCRdb shows in-frame clones only, minus some. V and J calls and clone size are given by that table; D and trimming were obtained from the DNA. Of 200,000 to 300,000 clones in the sample, approximately 84% are singletons; the top ten hold roughly 8%. This TCR was recovered from a woman at least 80 years old with acute or convalescent COVID-19. The chain recombines TRBV7-6 with TRBJ2-1; 10 positions match TRBD2. Input material: peripheral blood. The CDR3 DNA sequence: TGTGCCAGCAGCTCCTGGACTAGCGGCCGCTTATCTAGCTCCTACAATGAGCAGTTCTTC. Translated, it gives CASSSWTSGRLSSSYNEQFF.